Included here is one T cell receptor (beta chain) sequence, with context. Its antigen is currently unknown. The data were taken from a study of OX40 agonist ivuxolimab in advanced cancers. Study-level points and caveats: Antigens targeted by the expanded peripheral T cells were not determined.

V was cut by 6 bases and J by 4 bases, with 15 bases left in between. Germline CDR1 MDHEN, CDR2 SYDVKM. CDR3 length: 14 residues. Sequenced by immunoSEQ multiplex PCR; TCRdb stores in-frame clones only, minus some. The sample includes roughly 34,000 clones, over 90% of them seen just once. Baseline was the first blood sampling point, followed by cycle 4 day 1 and cycle 7 day 1. This sequence joins TRBV28 and TRBJ1-2, with D possibly TRBD1 on 5 matching bases. The sequencing here drew on CD4+ or CD8+ T cells sorted from blood, taken in a trial of the OX40 agonist ivuxolimab. The TCR sequence derives from an adult with an advanced solid tumor such as melanoma, head and neck, liver or kidney cancer. The CDR3 coding sequence is TGTGCCAGCAGGGCAGGACACGCGGCCTATGGCTACACCTTC. Amino acids: CASRAGHAAYGYTF.